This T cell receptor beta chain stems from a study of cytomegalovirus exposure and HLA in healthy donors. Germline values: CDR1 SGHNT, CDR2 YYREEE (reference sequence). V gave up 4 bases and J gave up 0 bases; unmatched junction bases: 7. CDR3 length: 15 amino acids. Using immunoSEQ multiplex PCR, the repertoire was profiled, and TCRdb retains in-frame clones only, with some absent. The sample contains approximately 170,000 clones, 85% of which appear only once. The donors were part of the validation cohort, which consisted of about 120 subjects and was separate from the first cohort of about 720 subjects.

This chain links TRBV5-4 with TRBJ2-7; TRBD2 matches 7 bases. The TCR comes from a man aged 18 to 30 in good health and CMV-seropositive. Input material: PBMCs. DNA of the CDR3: TGTGCCAGCAGCCAAGATCCGGGAGGCTCCTACGAGCAGTACTTC. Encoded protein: CASSQDPGGSYEQYF.